The sequence of this TCR beta chain was determined in a study of tumor and adjacent non-tumor tissue in lung cancer. Study-wide results and caveats: Tumor tissue had significantly higher TCR diversity than normal lung.

No cell sorting was done before RNA was extracted from the tissue. The library came from three nested PCR rounds adapted from ARM-PCR protocols. TCRdb re-called the multiplex PCR reads through MiXCR, storing one row per CDR3 protein. This table has about 110,000 distinct CDR3 sequences, 84% appearing once. This clonotype appeared a few times. The antigen is not known. An end of the junction does not agree with germline; a read error may underlie this. The CDR3 has 14 amino acids. Germline V CDR1 and CDR2: MGHRA, YSYEKL. The rearrangement joins TRBV4-1 to TRBJ2-3; D is unclear. The receptor was derived from a man between 65 and 85 years old with non-small cell lung cancer. Sequencing used lung tumor tissue. CDR3 in amino acids: CVSSQAVSTDTQYF. Here the CDR3 DNA reads TGCGTCAGCAGCCAAGCTGTCTCTACAGATACGCAATATTTT.